These T cell receptor beta chains were read from a single sample in a study of graft-versus-host responses after intestinal transplantation. Antigens for these TCRs are unknown. Sequenced by immunoSEQ multiplex PCR; TCRdb stores in-frame clones only, minus some. The sample gives over 90,000 clones, over 75% of which show up once; 0.5% is in the top ten. This specimen consisted of unstimulated CD8+ T cells sorted from spleen or lymph node cells, obtained before intestinal transplant. The receptors stem from a human donor who received an intestinal transplant. The CDR3 runs from the conserved cysteine through the conserved F or W. D genes are given only for firm matches.

V: TRBV5-6
J: TRBJ2-1
D: NA
CDR3: CASSFLESSYNEQFF

V: TRBV4-1
J: TRBJ2-2
D: NA
CDR3: CASSQDLHLSSVNTGELFF

V: TRBV4-3
J: TRBJ2-1
D: TRBD2
CDR3: CASSQVGTSLKEYNEQFF

V: TRBV7-9
J: TRBJ2-5
D: TRBD2
CDR3: CASSGTTSGKVGETQYF

V: TRBV4-1
J: TRBJ2-3
D: TRBD2
CDR3: CASSQYPSGGTDTQYF

V: TRBV28
J: TRBJ1-5
D: NA
CDR3: CASSRTSGFGQPQHF

V: TRBV7-9
J: TRBJ2-7
D: TRBD2
CDR3: CASSLVLAHSYEQYF

V: TRBV19
J: TRBJ2-7
D: NA
CDR3: CASSIGELGEQYF

V: TRBV2
J: TRBJ2-3
D: NA
CDR3: CASSDRRASTDTQYF

V: TRBV7-9
J: TRBJ2-7
D: TRBD2
CDR3: CASSPELAGSSYEQYF

V: TRBV15
J: TRBJ2-7
D: NA
CDR3: CATRDSVSGHRPYEQYF

V: TRBV4-2
J: TRBJ2-1
D: TRBD1
CDR3: CASSPGAQGPYNEQFF

V: TRBV19
J: TRBJ1-1
D: TRBD1
CDR3: CASSMGTGGPYTEAFF

V: TRBV7-7
J: TRBJ2-2
D: NA
CDR3: CASSLDQGPGELFF

V: TRBV5-1
J: TRBJ2-7
D: NA
CDR3: CASSSSSGTSHLGQYF

V: TRBV5-1
J: TRBJ2-1
D: NA
CDR3: CASSLGTGYNEQFF

V: TRBV28
J: TRBJ1-1
D: NA
CDR3: CASSPGNTEAFF

V: TRBV6-1
J: TRBJ1-5
D: NA
CDR3: CASWRGGESQPQHF

V: TRBV4-1
J: NA
D: NA
CDR3: CASSHPIGQGRTYEQYF

V: TRBV7-6
J: TRBJ2-2
D: NA
CDR3: CASSLGGFSGTGELFF

V: TRBV10-2
J: TRBJ2-3
D: NA
CDR3: CASSEWRGSTDTQYF

V: TRBV7-9
J: TRBJ2-7
D: TRBD1
CDR3: CASSLAEGGFDDEQYF

V: TRBV5-4
J: TRBJ2-1
D: NA
CDR3: CASSWGVNEQFF

V: TRBV10-2
J: TRBJ1-1
D: TRBD1
CDR3: CASSPDRDGRDTEAFF

V: TRBV27
J: TRBJ1-2
D: NA
CDR3: CASGYPFQEGYGYTF

V: TRBV2
J: TRBJ1-3
D: NA
CDR3: CASSGGESGNTIYF

V: TRBV5-5
J: TRBJ2-7
D: NA
CDR3: CASSSHSRREQYF

V: TRBV6-5
J: TRBJ2-1
D: TRBD1
CDR3: CASSYSGGRYNEQFF

V: TRBV18
J: TRBJ2-3
D: TRBD2
CDR3: CASSPPLAGAIETQYF

V: TRBV27
J: TRBJ2-7
D: NA
CDR3: CASSFSFAYEQYF

V: TRBV19
J: TRBJ2-5
D: TRBD2
CDR3: CASSPRLAGGETQYF

V: TRBV9
J: TRBJ2-1
D: TRBD2
CDR3: CASSPKSGNSYNEQFF

V: TRBV5-1
J: TRBJ2-1
D: NA
CDR3: CASSFNNEQFF

V: TRBV6-1
J: TRBJ1-2
D: NA
CDR3: CATNPDYGYTF

V: TRBV19
J: TRBJ1-1
D: NA
CDR3: CASSIQGGTEAFF

V: TRBV9
J: TRBJ1-6
D: NA
CDR3: CASSVDGVGGSPLHF

V: TRBV10-3
J: TRBJ2-7
D: TRBD1
CDR3: CAISGQGTYEQYF

V: TRBV5-6
J: TRBJ2-1
D: NA
CDR3: CASSEDIGLYNEQFF

V: TRBV11-1
J: TRBJ1-1
D: NA
CDR3: CASSPGVTEAFF

V: TRBV7-8
J: TRBJ2-1
D: TRBD2
CDR3: CASSPLTSGSPADNEQFF

V: TRBV6-1
J: TRBJ2-1
D: TRBD2
CDR3: CASSPPRDYYNEQFF

V: TRBV13
J: TRBJ1-1
D: NA
CDR3: CASSSLYREPMNTEAFF

V: TRBV11-2
J: TRBJ2-7
D: NA
CDR3: CASSLGTVYEQYF

V: TRBV9
J: TRBJ1-3
D: NA
CDR3: CASSVEGYSGNTIYF

V: TRBV5-1
J: TRBJ1-2
D: NA
CDR3: CASSLEGGGYTF

V: TRBV6-1
J: TRBJ1-1
D: NA
CDR3: CASRGQMNTEAFF

V: TRBV2
J: TRBJ1-1
D: NA
CDR3: CASSESYGDEAFF

V: TRBV19
J: TRBJ1-1
D: TRBD1
CDR3: CASSMGQGRSEAFF

V: TRBV5-1
J: TRBJ1-4
D: NA
CDR3: CASSLWAAGEVLTNEKLFF

V: TRBV27
J: TRBJ2-3
D: NA
CDR3: CASSSSRWDTQYF

V: TRBV7-9
J: TRBJ2-2
D: NA
CDR3: CASSIYTGELFF

V: TRBV6-6
J: TRBJ1-5
D: NA
CDR3: CASSYRWAGENQPQHF

V: TRBV28
J: TRBJ2-1
D: TRBD2
CDR3: CASTRPRGSNKNEQFF

V: TRBV6-5
J: TRBJ2-6
D: TRBD2
CDR3: CASSLGGSSGANVLTF